This T cell receptor beta chain emerged from a study of blood T cell repertoires in COVID-19 (TCRdb year 2020). For the wider study: Samples covering the acute and convalescent phases of COVID-19 were provided by collaborators in the United States, Italy and Spain. Subjects who had been exposed to COVID-19, were actively infected with it, or had recovered from it provided the deeply sampled blood TCRbeta repertoires that made up the dataset. HLA class I and class II types, where available, came from metadata supplied by the sample provider rather than from assay-based typing. The samples were drawn from the first 160 participants of the ongoing ImmuneRACE study and from about 1,200 subjects provided by 6 global collaborators. The material from the prospective study consisted of cDNA or gDNA derived from T cells, B-cell-depleted T cells, or PBMCs. A freely available public database, intended as a resource for researchers studying the immune response to SARS-CoV-2, is where the repertoires were released. Sample metadata almost always included a de-identified subject ID, COVID-19 status, age in years and sex. The study at large found these results: How much clinical and demographic metadata was included differed by source and by participant, and the metadata was provided uncurated.

This clone was observed once. Its specific antigen is unknown. Nothing much larger sits one base from this clone, and base qualities are not available. Each collaborating institution followed its own protocols to collect whole blood in K2EDTA tubes. Collaborator samples were shipped for TCRbeta analysis as frozen whole blood, isolated PBMCs, or DNA extracted from either sample type. TCRbeta CDR3 regions were amplified from genomic DNA using the immunoSEQ Assay, a bias-controlled multiplex PCR. From the authors' description of their analysis: Within the assay, amplification of reference gene primers was used to estimate how many nucleated cells each sample contained. To quantify the absolute abundance of each unique TCRbeta CDR3 rearrangement, sequence reads were collapsed and filtered. For each sample, productive Simpson clonality was calculated as the square root of Simpson's diversity index across productive rearrangements. TCRdb retrieved this table from immuneACCESS and kept in-frame rearrangements only. Not all clones are present; in checked studies, unresolved V genes account for under half, and no reason is known for the remainder. V and J calls and clone size follow that table, whereas D and trimming were derived from the DNA. The sample yields around 65,000 clones; about 81% were counted once. Around 16% of the sample rests with the top ten.

A distance of 11 bases separates the germline ends of V and J, which lose 2 bases and 9 bases respectively. The germline V gene supplies CDR1 SGHTA and CDR2 FQGTGA. Measured from the cysteine to the phenylalanine, the CDR3 is 13 residues long. Only CDR3 DNA remains: 39 bases, in frame from the first base. The sequenced sample was peripheral blood. The receptor was derived from a man older than 75 with acute or convalescent COVID-19. The chain is assembled from TRBV7-3 and TRBJ2-1; a tentative D match to TRBD1 spans 6 bases. The CDR3 protein is CASSLRGHLEQFF. The DNA is as follows: TGTGCCAGCAGCTTACGGGGACATCTTGAGCAGTTCTTC.